What follows describes a single TCR beta chain. At one boundary the junction diverges from the germline segment, which might be a read error. Germline V gene lookup returns CDR1 ENHRY and CDR2 SYGVKD. This CDR3 is built from 15 residues. Next came a second PCR, run for about 6 to 12 cycles, which used a sample-barcoded 5' primer along with a J-beta primer mix. TCRdb re-called the 5' RACE reads with MiXCR, one entry per CDR3 protein. Of around 710,000 distinct CDR3 sequences listed, roughly 44% are singletons. The entry originates in a study of blood T cells in healthy people across ages. This TCR derives from a woman in her sixties in good health. The V call is TRBV10-3, the J call TRBJ1-2; TRBD1 is a possible D gene (6 bases). The sequenced material came from blood. The CDR3 DNA reads as TGTGCCACCAGTGAGTCCCCGGGGGCAAAGGATGGCTACACCTTC. As protein: CATSESPGAKDGYTF.